Shown below are 27 T cell receptor beta chains from a single sample sequenced in a study of T-cell reconstitution after alpha-beta-depleted transplantation in children. TCRbeta library construction was performed incorporating unique molecular identifiers. Via MiXCR, TCRdb re-called the PCR reads, giving one row per CDR3 protein. This sample has around 300,000 distinct CDR3 sequences; around a tenth occur once, and the top ten carry around 24%. The sequences come from peripheral blood, collected 180 days after TCRalphabeta/CD19-depleted stem cell transplant. All receptors derive from a male patient between 2 and 10 years old who had a stem cell transplant for chronic granulomatous disease, so the T cells may come from the graft donor.

In its sample, this clonotype was seen many times. The V gene is TRBV29-1, the J gene TRBJ2-2, with D possibly being TRBD1 (5 bases). The V gene's germline CDR1 is SQVTM and CDR2 ANQGSEA. The CDR3 has 13 residues. The germline V and J ends were trimmed by 7 bases and 4 bases, with 13 bases remaining between them. The CDR3 here is CSAGRQPTGELFF. The CDR3 DNA follows: TGCAGCGCTGGGCGACAGCCCACCGGGGAGCTGTTTTTT.

This clonotype was found many times. The chain uses TRBV14 and TRBJ2-3; D gene uncertain. This CDR3 has 13 residues. Germline CDR1 and CDR2: SGHDN and FVKESK. The germline V and J ends were trimmed by 1 base and 3 bases, with 5 bases remaining between them. Here the CDR3 reads CASSQVMTDTQYF. CDR3 DNA sequence: TGTGCCAGCAGCCAAGTTATGACAGATACGCAGTATTTT.

This clonotype has a count of ten or more. The chain carries TRBV18 and TRBJ1-1; 9 bases fit TRBD1. The CDR3 spans 15 residues. Germline CDR1 KGHSH, CDR2 LQKENI. V was pared by 1 base and J by 2 bases, with 2 bases of the junction left unmatched. CDR3 DNA sequence: TGTGCCAGCTCACCACTGACAGGGGGAAACACTGAAGCTTTCTTT. It yields the protein CASSPLTGGNTEAFF.

This clonotype has ten or more counts. This chain joins TRBV5-1 and TRBJ1-5; TRBD1 aligns across 7 bases. This CDR3 is built from 15 residues. J was trimmed by 4 bases and V by 4 bases; bases with no gene match: 8. Looked up from germline, CDR1 is SGHRS and CDR2 is YFSETQ. CDR3 protein: CASSAEGQPNQPQHF. The CDR3 DNA follows: TGCGCCAGCAGCGCCGAGGGACAGCCTAATCAGCCCCAGCATTTT. The entire variable domain, with the rest obtained from reference TRBV5-1 and TRBJ1-5, is as follows: KAGVTQTPRYLIKTRGQQVTLSCSPISGHRSVSWYQQTPGQGLQFLFEYFSETQRNKGNFPGRFSGRQFSNSRSEMNVSTLELGDSALYLCASSAEGQPNQPQHFGDGTRLSIL.

As for this clonotype: It may be a read error: a sequence one base away is much more abundant. The V call is TRBV7-2, the J call TRBJ2-3, with a possible D match to TRBD1 (7 bases). The CDR3 has 14 amino acids. Trimming took 4 bases from V and 12 from J, leaving 20 bases between them. Germline lookup yields CDR1 SGHTA and CDR2 FQGNSA. This CDR3 is CASSSAGGQHFQYF. For the CDR3, the DNA is TGTGCCAGCAGCTCAGCCGGGGGACAGCACTTCCAGTATTTT.

This clonotype appeared many times. The chain has TRBV4-2 and TRBJ2-3, with D possibly matching TRBD2 (6 bases). The germline V gene encodes CDR1 LGHNA and CDR2 YNFKEQ. CDR3 length: 16 amino acids. The V and J ends lost 0 bases and 4 bases respectively, with 14 bases between them. As DNA, the CDR3 is TGTGCCAGCAGCCAAGAAGGGACTGGAGCTCCAGATACGCAGTATTTT. Its protein product is CASSQEGTGAPDTQYF.

There are many counts of this clonotype. This chain connects TRBV7-6 to TRBJ2-3; 7 bases fit TRBD2. The V and J ends lost 2 bases and 3 bases, in that order; junction bases with no gene match: 8. The CDR3 is made up of 16 amino acids. CDR1 is SGHVS and CDR2 is FNYEAQ in the germline V gene. CDR3 sequence (DNA): TGTGCCAGCAGCTTAATGGGCGGGAGTGCTACAGATACGCAGTATTTT. The encoded protein is CASSLMGGSATDTQYF. The whole variable domain, filled in from reference TRBV7-6 and TRBJ2-3, reads GAGVSQSPRYKVTKRGQDVALRCDPISGHVSLYWYRQALGQGPEFLTYFNYEAQQDKSGLPNDRFSAERPEGSISTLTIQRTEQRDSAMYRCASSLMGGSATDTQYFGPGTRLTVL.

This clonotype showed up many times. CDR3 sequence reads: CSATYGTMGTQYF. The DNA of the CDR3 is TGCAGTGCAACCTACGGGACTATGGGGACCCAGTACTTC. The chain links TRBV20-1 to TRBJ2-5; 7 bases map to TRBD2. CDR1 and CDR2 from the germline V gene are DFQATT and SNEGSKA (reference sequence). The CDR3 extends over 13 amino acids. Losses at the gene ends were 6 bases for V and 7 bases for J; bases not matched to a gene: 11.

Many counts were recorded for this clonotype. The gene calls are TRBV12-3 or TRBV12-4 and TRBJ2-2; TRBD1 might be the D (6 bases). V was trimmed by 5 bases and J by 6 bases, leaving 13 bases between them. The CDR3 has 14 amino acids. The CDR3: CASSARGTAGELFF. The CDR3 DNA reads as TGTGCCAGCAGTGCCAGGGGTACGGCCGGGGAGCTGTTTTTT.

This clonotype has at least ten counts. The rearrangement uses TRBV18 and TRBJ2-7; D possibly corresponds to TRBD1 (5 bases). The CDR3 is 14 residues long. CDR1 and CDR2 (germline): KGHSH, LQKENI. Between the trimmed V and J ends, which lost 4 bases and 0 bases, there was a span of 10 bases. The CDR3 region is CASSQTVFSYEQYF. The CDR3 coding sequence is TGTGCCAGCTCACAGACAGTTTTCTCCTACGAGCAGTACTTC.

This clonotype appeared many times. The chain has TRBV11-2 and TRBJ1-3; unclear D gene. Germline CDR1 is SGHAT and CDR2 is FQNNGV. V dropped 3 bases and J dropped 0 bases, with 18 bases sitting between them. This CDR3 spans 18 amino acids. Written as DNA, the CDR3 is TGTGCCAGCAGCTTGACGCCGAGTCGAAAAAACTCTGGAAACACCATATATTTT. Translation: CASSLTPSRKNSGNTIYF. Full variable domain (outside the CDR3, taken from reference TRBV11-2 and TRBJ1-3): EAGVAQSPRYKIIEKRQSVAFWCNPISGHATLYWYQQILGQGPKLLIQFQNNGVVDDSQLPKDRFSAERLKGVDSTLKIQPAKLEDSAVYLCASSLTPSRKNSGNTIYFGEGSWLTVV.

At least ten counts were recorded for this clonotype. The rearrangement joins TRBV5-1 to TRBJ1-5; D may be TRBD1 (6 bases). CDR1 SGHRS and CDR2 YFSETQ come from the germline V gene. Trimming stripped 0 bases from V and 7 bases from J, with 14 bases between. The CDR3 consists of 15 residues. This chain's CDR3 is CASSLVAGAGQPQHF. CDR3 bases: TGCGCCAGCAGCTTGGTGGCGGGGGCAGGGCAGCCCCAGCATTTT.

This clonotype was seen at least ten times. The CDR3 DNA reads as TGTGCCAGCACCCAACTTAAGGACAGGGACGGTTACAATGAGCAGTTCTTC. Translating gives CASTQLKDRDGYNEQFF. The gene calls are TRBV21-1 and TRBJ2-1; the table's D call TRBD1 went unverified against the DNA. TRBV21-1 is shown as a pseudogene. The CDR3 is made up of 17 amino acids.

The rearrangement joins TRBV18 to TRBJ2-1; perhaps D is TRBD1 or TRBD2 (6 bases each). Trimming cost V 2 bases and J 5 bases, with 13 bases left between them. Germline V gene data show CDR1 as KGHSH and CDR2 as LQKENI. This CDR3 comprises 15 residues. CDR3 in amino acids: CASSPARGPHNEQFF. CDR3 nucleotides: TGTGCCAGCTCACCAGCTCGGGGGCCTCACAATGAGCAGTTCTTC.

This clonotype showed up many times. The genes are TRBV29-1 and TRBJ2-3; 7 nucleotides align to TRBD2. J was trimmed by 4 bases and V by 7 bases; bases with no gene match: 8. The CDR3 extends over 13 amino acids. The germline V gene encodes CDR1 SQVTM and CDR2 ANQGSEA. Here the CDR3 DNA reads TGCAGCGGCAAGACTAGCCTGGCAGATACGCAGTATTTT. Its translation is CSGKTSLADTQYF.

At least ten counts were recorded for this clonotype. At one of its ends the junction is not consistent with the germline gene, which may arise from a read error. This chain joins TRBV7-8 and TRBJ2-2; 9 bases agree with TRBD2. CDR3 length equals 13 residues. The germline V gene encodes CDR1 SGHVS and CDR2 FQNEAQ. The CDR3 sequence is CASSLAGTGELFF. The CDR3, as DNA: TGTGCCAGCAGCCTAGCGGGAACCGGGGAGCTGTTTTTT.

At least ten counts were recorded for this clonotype. V and J are TRBV2 and TRBJ2-7, with 12 bases matching TRBD2. Trimming removed 6 bases from V and 3 bases from J; junction bases left unmatched: 3. Germline V gene lookup returns CDR1 SNHLY and CDR2 FYNNEI. This CDR3 spans 14 amino acids. CDR3 in amino acids: CASRGTSGFYEQYF. The CDR3 DNA sequence: TGTGCCAGCAGAGGGACTAGCGGGTTCTACGAGCAGTACTTC.

This clonotype came up many times. The rearrangement joins TRBV15 to TRBJ1-6, with D uncertain. Germline CDR1 LNHNV, CDR2 YYDKDF (reference sequence). The CDR3 sequence is 17 residues long. V was pared by 5 bases and J by 7 bases, with 21 bases between. This CDR3 reads CATSSRGSTKVNSPLHF. The CDR3 bases are TGTGCCACCAGCTCCAGAGGTAGTACAAAAGTCAATTCACCCCTCCACTTT.

This clonotype was recorded many times. The rearrangement links TRBV10-3 to TRBJ2-3, with 8 nucleotides matching TRBD2. Germline V CDR1 and CDR2: ENHRY, SYGVKD. There are 16 residues in the CDR3. J gave up 2 bases and V 5 bases, and 9 bases lay outside the gene matches. The DNA for the CDR3 is TGTGCCATCAGTACAAGCGGTAGCGGGGTCACAGATACGCAGTATTTT. Residues: CAISTSGSGVTDTQYF.

This clonotype was picked up many times. The rearrangement uses TRBV13 and TRBJ2-2; D remains unclear. Germline-derived CDR1 and CDR2 are PRHDT and FYEKMQ (reference sequence). Trimming left V 7 bases short and J 5 bases short, with 11 bases between. The length of the CDR3 is 13 residues. This CDR3 is CASTFSGTGELFF. In DNA form, the CDR3 reads TGTGCCAGCACCTTTTCTGGAACCGGGGAGCTGTTTTTT.

The chain joins TRBV20-1 to TRBJ2-7, with TRBD2 matching 12 bases. With 5 bases clipped from V and 0 bases from J, the junction kept 8 bases outside the gene matches. The CDR3 length is 16 residues. Per the germline V gene, CDR1 is DFQATT and CDR2 is SNEGSKA (reference sequence). The chain's CDR3 is CSARTSGTINSYEQYF. CDR3 bases: TGCAGTGCTCGGACTAGCGGGACCATTAACTCCTACGAGCAGTACTTC.

This clonotype was recorded many times. The chain joins TRBV9 to TRBJ1-4, with TRBD1 identical over 8 bases. The ends lost 0 bases at V and 6 bases at J; junction bases unmatched: 7. Germline assignment: CDR1 SGDLS and CDR2 YYNGEE. The CDR3 spans 16 residues. The CDR3 region is CASSVEPTTGDEKLFF. In DNA, the CDR3 is TGTGCCAGCAGCGTAGAACCGACGACAGGGGATGAAAAACTGTTTTTT.

This clonotype has at least ten counts. The J gene is TRBJ2-5, the V gene TRBV29-1; D may be TRBD2 (5 bases). This CDR3 region has 13 residues. CDR1 is SQVTM and CDR2 is ANQGSEA in the germline V gene. Trimming pared 6 bases from V and 3 bases from J, leaving 14 bases between. The CDR3 coding sequence is TGCAGCGTCCCTGGCGGAGCGGAAGAGACCCAGTACTTC. Protein: CSVPGGAEETQYF.

The sample holds many counts of this clonotype. The genes are TRBV18 and TRBJ1-5, with 9 bases lining up with TRBD1. Germline V gives CDR1 KGHSH, CDR2 LQKENI. The CDR3 sequence is 16 residues long. With 5 bases clipped from V and 3 bases from J, the junction kept 8 bases outside the gene matches. CDR3 DNA: TGTGCCAGCTCATCAAGGACAGGGGTGAACAATCAGCCCCAGCATTTT. Protein sequence: CASSSRTGVNNQPQHF.

This clonotype was picked up many times. The V gene is TRBV9, the J gene TRBJ1-2; D is ambiguous. Trimming shortened V by 3 bases and J by 4 bases, and 13 bases separated the two germline ends. Germline assignment: CDR1 SGDLS and CDR2 YYNGEE. This CDR3 has 14 residues. In nucleotides, the CDR3 is TGTGCCAGCAGCGGAGGTCCGGGGAGCTATGGCTACACCTTC. Encoded protein: CASSGGPGSYGYTF.

Concerning this clonotype itself: A single base separates this from a much larger clone, so it may be a read error. CDR3 coding DNA: TGTGCCAGCAGCTTCAGGGGGCCCACTGAAGCTTTCTTT. Translating gives CASSFRGPTEAFF. The J gene is TRBJ1-1, the V gene TRBV5-5; 8 bases line up with TRBD1. This CDR3 comprises 13 residues. V was clipped by 2 bases and J by 4 bases; unmatched bases: 1. The germline V gene encodes CDR1 SGHKS and CDR2 YYEKEE (reference sequence).

This clonotype has at least ten counts. The chain uses TRBV20-1 and TRBJ2-2; possible D gene TRBD1, 6 bases. Per germline, CDR1 DFQATT and CDR2 SNEGSKA (reference sequence). V lost 5 bases, J lost 2 bases, and 15 bases lay in between. The CDR3 extends over 15 amino acids. The CDR3: CSAGAGTLNTGELFF. In DNA, the CDR3 is TGCAGTGCTGGGGCCGGGACACTTAACACCGGGGAGCTGTTTTTT.